One and the same sample provided the 5 T cell receptor beta chains below, sequenced in a study of blood T cells in healthy people across ages. The use of a sample-barcoded 5' primer and a J-beta primer mix characterized a second PCR of roughly 7 to 12 cycles. A single record per CDR3 protein comes from TCRdb applying MiXCR to the 5' RACE reads. Of 800,000 to 950,000 distinct CDR3 sequences listed, around 49% are singletons. Sequencing was carried out using blood. The receptors derive from a man aged 25-45 years in good health.

There are a few counts of this clonotype. The gene calls are TRBV6-2 or TRBV6-3 and TRBJ2-7; D uncertain. V was cut by 2 bases and J by 6 bases, with 8 bases left in between. The CDR3 covers 12 residues. Germline V CDR1 and CDR2: MNHEY, SVGEGT. The CDR3: CASSYVGTEQYF. CDR3 in DNA: TGTGCCAGCAGTTACGTGGGAACCGAGCAGTACTTC.

The CDR3 bases are TGTGCCAGCAAAGAACTCCTAGCGGGGGCACAAGAGACCCAGTACTTC. Its protein is CASKELLAGAQETQYF. V gene TRBV28 combines with J gene TRBJ2-5, with 10 bases matching TRBD2. The germline V gene encodes CDR1 MDHEN and CDR2 SYDVKM. Unmatched junction bases numbered 10, after V lost 7 bases and J lost 2 bases. This CDR3 spans 16 amino acids.

The rearrangement uses TRBV7-9 and TRBJ2-4, with 8 bases lining up with TRBD1. Per germline, CDR1 SEHNR and CDR2 FQNEAQ (reference sequence). The CDR3 loop spans 16 amino acids. V was clipped by 4 bases and J by 13 bases; unmatched bases: 18. The CDR3 loop reads CASSSDRGNSYNEQYF. The CDR3 nucleotides read TGTGCCAGCAGCTCCGACAGGGGAAACTCCTACAATGAGCAGTACTTC.

This clonotype occurred a few times. This chain uses TRBV12-3 or TRBV12-4 with TRBJ1-2, with 9 bases fitting TRBD1. CDR3 length equals 13 residues. Germline trimming cut 7 bases from V and 5 bases from J; bases unmatched to any gene: 5. The CDR3 is CASTPGQGYGYTF. The CDR3 nucleotides are TGTGCCAGCACCCCGGGACAGGGTTATGGCTACACCTTC.

The V and J genes are TRBV20-1 and TRBJ1-5; D might be TRBD1 (6 bases). V was shortened by 4 bases and J by 0 bases, with 10 bases between the two germline ends. This CDR3 has 14 amino acids. Per germline, CDR1 DFQATT and CDR2 SNEGSKA (reference sequence). CDR3 nucleotides: TGCAGTGCTAATGGACAGTTTAGCAATCAGCCCCAGCATTTT. Translating gives CSANGQFSNQPQHF.